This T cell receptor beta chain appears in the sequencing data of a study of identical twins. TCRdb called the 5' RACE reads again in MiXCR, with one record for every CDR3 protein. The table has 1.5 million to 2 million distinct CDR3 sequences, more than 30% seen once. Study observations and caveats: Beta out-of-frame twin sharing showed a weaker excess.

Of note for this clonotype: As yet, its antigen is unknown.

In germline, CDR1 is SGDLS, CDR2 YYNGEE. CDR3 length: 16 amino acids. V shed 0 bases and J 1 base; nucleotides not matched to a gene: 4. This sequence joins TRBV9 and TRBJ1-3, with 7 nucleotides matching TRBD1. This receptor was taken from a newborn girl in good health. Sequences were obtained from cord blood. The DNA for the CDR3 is TGTGCCAGCAGCGTAGTCCCAGGGGGATCTGGAAACACCATATATTTT. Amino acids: CASSVVPGGSGNTIYF. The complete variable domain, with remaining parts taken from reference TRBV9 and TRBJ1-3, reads DSGVTQTPKHLITATGQRVTLRCSPRSGDLSVYWYQQSLDQGLQFLIQYYNGEERAKGNILERFSAQQFPDLHSELNLSSLELGDSALYFCASSVVPGGSGNTIYFGEGSWLTVV.